Detailed here is one T cell receptor (beta chain). The data originate from a study of blood T cell repertoires in COVID-19. Study background: Samples taken during acute and convalescent COVID-19 were collected in the United States, Italy and Spain. From T cells, B-cell-depleted T cells, or PBMCs came the material, which was cDNA or gDNA.

Researchers sorted participants into cohorts using their self-reported clinical history. Symptom resolution, clearance, or two negative PCRs marked donors in Cohort 3 as recovered. Measured with immunoSEQ multiplex PCR; TCRdb has only the in-frame clones, and not every one. The sample lists approximately 390,000 clones, 85% to 90% occurring once. The CDR3 is made up of 17 amino acids. Looked up from germline, CDR1 is MNHEY and CDR2 is SMNVEV (reference sequence). V shed 5 bases and J 3 bases; nucleotides not matched to a gene: 13. The genes are TRBV27 and TRBJ2-5, with 9 bases lining up with TRBD1. Material for sequencing was PBMCs or T cells enriched from blood (not recorded which). The sequence came from a woman between 45 and 60 years old who had recovered from COVID-19. The CDR3 DNA reads TGTGCCAGCAGTCCCCTCGTCTCGACAGGGGGAAAAGAGACCCAGTACTTC. It yields the protein CASSPLVSTGGKETQYF.